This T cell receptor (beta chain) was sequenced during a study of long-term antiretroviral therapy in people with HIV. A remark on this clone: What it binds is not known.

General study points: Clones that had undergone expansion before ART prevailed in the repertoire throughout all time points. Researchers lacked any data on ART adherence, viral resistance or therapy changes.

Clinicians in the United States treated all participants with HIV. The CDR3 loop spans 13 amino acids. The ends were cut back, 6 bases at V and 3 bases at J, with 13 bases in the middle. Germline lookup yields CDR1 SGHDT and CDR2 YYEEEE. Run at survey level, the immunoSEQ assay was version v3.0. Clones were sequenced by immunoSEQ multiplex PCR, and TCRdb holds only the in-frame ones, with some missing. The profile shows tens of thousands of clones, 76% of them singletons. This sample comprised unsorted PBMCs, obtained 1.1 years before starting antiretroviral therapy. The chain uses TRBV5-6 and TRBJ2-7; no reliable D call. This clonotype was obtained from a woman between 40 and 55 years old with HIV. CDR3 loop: CASTATVNYEQYF. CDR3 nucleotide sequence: TGTGCCAGCACCGCCACGGTCAACTACGAGCAGTACTTC. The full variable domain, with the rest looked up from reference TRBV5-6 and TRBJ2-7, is DAGVTQSPTHLIKTRGQQVTLRCSPKSGHDTVSWYQQALGQGPQFIFQYYEEEERQRGNFPDRFSGHQFPNYSSELNVNALLLGDSALYLCASTATVNYEQYFGPGTRLTVT.